These 29 T cell receptor beta chains were sequenced from one sample in a study of CD8 T cells in ankylosing spondylitis. Overall study findings and caveats: Characteristic, it appeared, of ankylosing spondylitis blood was a TCR beta motif of 7 or 8 highly homologous variants.

TCRdb analysed the 5' RACE reads with MiXCR anew, one entry per CDR3 protein. This sample has some 800,000 distinct CDR3 sequences; roughly 10% occur once, and the top ten carry approximately 0.46%. What these receptors recognize is not known. Sequenced sample: blood, either unsorted or a sorted T cell fraction (not recorded which). The receptors originated from a male donor with ankylosing spondylitis.

A note on this clonotype: This may arise from a read error, as a much more abundant clone is one base away. The chain uses TRBV6-5 and TRBJ2-5; maybe TRBD2 (5 bases). The CDR3 is 15 residues long. CDR1 and CDR2 from the germline V gene are MNHEY and SVGAGI. V was cut by 1 base and J by 5 bases, with 14 bases left in between. This CDR3 is CASSYYGMEDETQYF. Here the CDR3 DNA reads TGTGCCAGCAGTTACTACGGGATGGAAGACGAGACCCAGTACTTC.

This clonotype was seen a handful of times. The rearrangement links TRBV21-1 to TRBJ1-2; the tabulated D call, TRBD1, remains unverified against the DNA. TRBV21-1 is a pseudogene. The CDR3 has 15 amino acids. The CDR3 DNA is TGTGCCAGCAGCAGAATACAGGGAGCTAACTATGGCTACACCTTC. It codes for CASSRIQGANYGYTF.

This clonotype has more than one count but fewer than ten. This rearrangement joins TRBV11-1 to TRBJ2-3; TRBD2 agrees at 12 bases. The CDR3 covers 18 residues. Germline CDR1 and CDR2: SGHAT and FQDESV (reference sequence). The V segment lost 3 bases and the J segment 0 bases; nucleotides outside the gene matches: 7. CDR3 in DNA: TGTGCCAGCAGCTTTAGGACTAGCGGGGCGCTCAGCACAGATACGCAGTATTTT. Translating gives CASSFRTSGALSTDTQYF.

This clonotype was observed a few times. This chain connects TRBV28 to TRBJ2-1, with 7 bases fitting TRBD2. The CDR3 loop spans 16 amino acids. Germline V gives CDR1 MDHEN, CDR2 SYDVKM. Trimming took 2 bases from V and 0 from J; bases not matched to a gene: 4. The CDR3 reads CASSLRAGVSYNEQFF. In DNA, the CDR3 is TGTGCCAGCAGTTTACGGGCGGGAGTCTCCTACAATGAGCAGTTCTTC.

The rearrangement joins TRBV7-3 to TRBJ2-3; perhaps D is TRBD1 or TRBD2 (6 bases each). This CDR3 is built from 15 residues. Germline V gene sequence: CDR1 SGHTA, CDR2 FQGTGA. V was cut by 4 bases and J by 2 bases, with 13 bases left in between. CDR3 protein: CASSYQGGFTDTQYF. For the CDR3, the DNA is TGTGCCAGCAGCTACCAAGGGGGGTTCACAGATACGCAGTATTTT.

In its sample, this clonotype was seen many times. CDR3 DNA sequence: TGTGCCAGCAGCGGGACAGGGGGGGATACGCAGTATTTT. Protein product: CASSGTGGDTQYF. This chain connects TRBV5-5 to TRBJ2-3, with 11 bases matching TRBD1. The CDR3 is 13 residues long. Germline CDR1 and CDR2: SGHKS and YYEKEE (reference sequence). J was trimmed by 6 bases and V by 4 bases; bases with no gene match: 1.

This clonotype was counted many times. This chain uses TRBV12-3 or TRBV12-4 with TRBJ2-4, with TRBD2 identical over 11 bases. J was trimmed by 10 bases and V by 3 bases; bases with no gene match: 5. The length of the CDR3 is 14 residues. In nucleotides, the CDR3 is TGTGCCAGCAGTTTCGGGGGGACTAGCGGAATTCAGTACTTC. Residues: CASSFGGTSGIQYF.

This clonotype has a count of ten or more. This chain joins TRBV20-1 and TRBJ2-1, with a tentative D call TRBD2 (7 bases). CDR3 length equals 13 residues. Germline V CDR1 and CDR2: DFQATT, SNEGSKA (reference sequence). The V end lost 5 bases, the J end lost 3 bases, and 11 bases lay between the germline ends. In nucleotides, the CDR3 is TGCAGTGCTGGAGGGGGGGTCTACAATGAGCAGTTCTTC. It specifies CSAGGGVYNEQFF.

This clonotype was seen repeatedly, ten times or more. V usage is TRBV12-3 or TRBV12-4 and J usage is TRBJ1-2; D remains unclear. This CDR3 is built from 10 residues. V lost 3 bases to trimming and J lost 10 bases, with 6 bases between them. CDR3 in amino acids: CASSLNSYTF. CDR3 sequence (DNA): TGTGCCAGCAGTTTGAATTCCTACACCTTC.

The rearrangement links TRBV6-5 to TRBJ2-5; the D gene is possibly TRBD1 (5 bases). The germline CDR1 and CDR2 sequences are MNHEY and SVGAGI. Trimming pared 0 bases from V and 5 bases from J, leaving 10 bases between. There are 14 residues in the CDR3. The CDR3, as DNA: TGTGCCAGCAGTTACTCGATTGGGGCGGAGACCCAGTACTTC. It specifies CASSYSIGAETQYF.

The chain joins TRBV21-1 to TRBJ1-2; TRBD1, as called in the table, went unchecked against the DNA. TRBV21-1 is given as a pseudogene. This CDR3 spans 15 amino acids. The CDR3 protein is CASSTQGRGNYGYTF. The CDR3 coding sequence is TGTGCCAGCAGCACTCAAGGGCGGGGTAACTATGGCTACACCTTC.

The chain is built from TRBV25-1 and TRBJ1-6; D gene unclear. V was trimmed by 5 bases and J by 6 bases, leaving 8 bases between them. This CDR3 comprises 13 residues. Germline-derived CDR1 and CDR2 are MGHDK and SYGVNS. DNA of the CDR3: TGTGCCAGCAGTCCTCCGGGTAATTCACCCCTCCACTTT. Protein sequence: CASSPPGNSPLHF.

A few counts support this clonotype. The chain joins TRBV20-1 to TRBJ2-1; TRBD1 or TRBD2 may be the D gene (6 bases each). Germline CDR1 reads DFQATT; CDR2 reads SNEGSKA (reference sequence). This CDR3 contains 15 residues. The ends were cut back, 3 bases at V and 2 bases at J, with 14 bases in the middle. This CDR3 reads CSASKWGAAYNEQFF. CDR3 coding DNA: TGCAGTGCTAGTAAGTGGGGGGCCGCCTACAATGAGCAGTTCTTC.

This clonotype has just a few counts. The chain carries TRBV7-3 and TRBJ2-1, with 8 bases aligning to TRBD1. CDR3 length: 12 residues. With 4 bases clipped from V and 12 bases from J, the junction kept 5 bases outside the gene matches. Germline CDR1 SGHTA, CDR2 FQGTGA. CDR3 sequence: CASSSQGVRQFF. The CDR3 DNA is TGTGCCAGCAGCTCACAGGGGGTTAGGCAGTTCTTC.

This clonotype has ten or more counts. The chain combines TRBV7-8 with TRBJ1-1; D call uncertain. V was cut by 1 base and J by 10 bases, with 10 bases left in between. CDR1 SGHVS and CDR2 FQNEAQ come from the germline V gene. CDR3 length: 12 residues. The CDR3 loop is CASSLVTGGAFF. Written as DNA, the CDR3 is TGTGCCAGCAGCTTAGTGACCGGTGGAGCTTTCTTT.

This sequence joins TRBV29-1 and TRBJ2-1, with D possibly TRBD1 on 6 matching bases. Germline lookup yields CDR1 SQVTM and CDR2 ANQGSEA. The CDR3 runs to 16 residues. V was pared by 8 bases and J by 12 bases, with 32 bases between. The CDR3 protein is CSFIRVWGRGRFRQFF. As DNA, the CDR3 is TGCAGCTTTATAAGGGTATGGGGCAGGGGAAGGTTCAGGCAGTTCTTC.

There are many counts of this clonotype. The chain couples TRBV7-6 to TRBJ2-1, with D tentatively TRBD1 (5 bases). Per the germline V gene, CDR1 is SGHVS and CDR2 is FNYEAQ. The CDR3 has 15 amino acids. V lost 4 bases and J 4 bases, leaving 14 bases between the germline ends. The CDR3: CASSSQAFLYNEQFF. The CDR3 nucleotides read TGTGCCAGCAGCTCACAGGCTTTCCTATACAATGAGCAGTTCTTC.

This clonotype turned up a few times. V gene TRBV5-1 combines with J gene TRBJ2-1, with 9 bases lining up with TRBD2. CDR1 and CDR2 (germline): SGHRS, YFSETQ. The V segment lost 7 bases and the J segment 3 bases; nucleotides outside the gene matches: 5. CDR3 size: 14 residues. The chain's CDR3 is CASVRAGGYNEQFF. The CDR3 DNA follows: TGCGCCAGCGTCAGAGCGGGAGGCTACAATGAGCAGTTCTTC.

This clonotype was detected a few times. V is TRBV7-2 and J is TRBJ2-5; the match to TRBD1 covers 7 bases. CDR3 length: 16 residues. Trimming removed 5 bases from V and 1 base from J; junction bases left unmatched: 10. CDR1 is SGHTA and CDR2 is FQGNSA in the germline V gene. CDR3 DNA: TGTGCCAGCAGCCCTAATCAGGGGGACCCCCAAGAGACCCAGTACTTC. Its translation is CASSPNQGDPQETQYF.

This clonotype occurred many times. This rearrangement joins TRBV20-1 to TRBJ2-2, with 11 bases that match TRBD2. Germline trimming cut 8 bases from V and 4 bases from J; bases unmatched to any gene: 6. Germline lookup yields CDR1 DFQATT and CDR2 SNEGSKA (reference sequence). The CDR3 is made up of 14 amino acids. The CDR3 DNA reads as TGCAGTACCAATAGCGGGAGGGGCACCGGGGAGCTGTTTTTT. Translation: CSTNSGRGTGELFF.

In DNA form, the CDR3 reads TGTGCCAGCTCACCTCAACAGTTGAACACTGAAGCTTTCTTT. As protein: CASSPQQLNTEAFF. The chain has TRBV18 and TRBJ1-1; D is undetermined. CDR1 is KGHSH and CDR2 is LQKENI in the germline V gene. V was cut by 3 bases and J by 0 bases, with 8 bases left in between. The CDR3 covers 14 residues.

The V call is TRBV27, the J call TRBJ1-2, with D maybe TRBD1 (5 bases). The V gene lost 6 bases and the J gene lost 7 bases, with 18 bases spanning the gap. Germline assignment: CDR1 MNHEY and CDR2 SMNVEV (reference sequence). The CDR3 spans 14 residues. CDR3 in amino acids: CASRLLSGGAGYTF. CDR3 DNA sequence: TGTGCCAGCAGACTTTTGTCCGGCGGGGCTGGCTACACCTTC.

This clonotype has just a few counts. The rearrangement uses TRBV11-2 and TRBJ2-2; possible D gene TRBD1, 6 bases. Per germline, CDR1 SGHAT and CDR2 FQNNGV. V gave up 4 bases and J gave up 7 bases, with 16 bases separating them. The CDR3 is 15 residues long. The CDR3 region has the DNA TGTGCCAGCAGCTACGACAGGTCCAGGAGCGGGGAGCTGTTTTTT. Translating it yields CASSYDRSRSGELFF.

The chain carries TRBV29-1 and TRBJ1-1; weak D call: TRBD1 (5 bases). Trimming cost V 4 bases and J 1 base, with 16 bases left between them. CDR3 size: 15 residues. Germline CDR1 reads SQVTM; CDR2 reads ANQGSEA. The CDR3 DNA is TGCAGCGTTGCCCCCTGGCAGGGAGGGAACACTGAAGCTTTCTTT. It is translated as CSVAPWQGGNTEAFF.

This CDR3 reads CATSSRLGQGLSDTQYF. The CDR3 DNA reads TGTGCCACCAGCAGCCGGCTGGGACAGGGGTTGTCAGATACGCAGTATTTT. The rearrangement links TRBV24-1 to TRBJ2-3; 10 bases line up with TRBD1. The CDR3 covers 17 residues. The V gene's germline CDR1 is KGHDR and CDR2 SFDVKD. The ends lost 7 bases at V and 4 bases at J; junction bases unmatched: 13.

J is TRBJ2-5 and V is TRBV6-2 or TRBV6-3; D may match TRBD1 or TRBD2 (5 bases each). Germline CDR1 MNHEY, CDR2 SVGEGT. The CDR3 runs 16 residues. V gave up 0 bases and J gave up 2 bases, with 13 bases separating them. Written as DNA, the CDR3 is TGTGCCAGCAGTTACTCGAACGGGGCAGGGCAAGAGACCCAGTACTTC. It specifies CASSYSNGAGQETQYF.

The chain combines TRBV5-5 with TRBJ2-3, with D maybe TRBD2 (6 bases). This CDR3 is 15 amino acids long. Trimming removed 7 bases from V and 4 bases from J, with 19 bases in between. Germline-derived CDR1 and CDR2 are SGHKS and YYEKEE (reference sequence). The CDR3 DNA is TGTGCCAGCGGACGGTCTAGCGTTTTCCCAGATACGCAGTATTTT. It encodes CASGRSSVFPDTQYF.

The chain is built from TRBV20-1 and TRBJ1-5, with 7 positions matching TRBD1. The V and J ends lost 2 bases and 1 base, in that order; junction bases with no gene match: 2. Germline-derived CDR1 and CDR2 are DFQATT and SNEGSKA (reference sequence). The CDR3 runs 14 residues. CDR3 in DNA: TGCAGTGCTAGACAAGGGGGCAGCAATCAGCCCCAGCATTTT. This codes for CSARQGGSNQPQHF.

At least ten counts were recorded for this clonotype. The rearrangement joins TRBV6-2 or TRBV6-3 to TRBJ1-1; D not resolved. The CDR3 is 14 amino acids. V was trimmed by 0 bases and J by 1 base, leaving 6 bases between them. Germline values: CDR1 MNHEY, CDR2 SVGEGT. CDR3 coding DNA: TGTGCCAGCAGTTACTCTCCCCCGAACACTGAAGCTTTCTTT. It translates to CASSYSPPNTEAFF.